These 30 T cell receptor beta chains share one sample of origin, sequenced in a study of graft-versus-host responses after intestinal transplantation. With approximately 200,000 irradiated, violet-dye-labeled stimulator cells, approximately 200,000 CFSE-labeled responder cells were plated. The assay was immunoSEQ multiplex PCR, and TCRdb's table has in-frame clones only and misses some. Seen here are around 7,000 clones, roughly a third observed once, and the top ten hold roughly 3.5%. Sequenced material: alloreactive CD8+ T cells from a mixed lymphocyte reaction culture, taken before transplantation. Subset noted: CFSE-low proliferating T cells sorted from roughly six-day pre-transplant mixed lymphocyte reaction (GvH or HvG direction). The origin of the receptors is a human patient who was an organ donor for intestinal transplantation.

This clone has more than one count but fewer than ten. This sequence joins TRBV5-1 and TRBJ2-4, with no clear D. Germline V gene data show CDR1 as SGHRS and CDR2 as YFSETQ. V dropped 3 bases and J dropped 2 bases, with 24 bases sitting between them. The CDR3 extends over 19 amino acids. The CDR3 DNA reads TGCGCCAGCAGCTCGCATTCGTCAAACTATACCGCTACCAAAAACATTCAGTACTTC. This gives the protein CASSSHSSNYTATKNIQYF. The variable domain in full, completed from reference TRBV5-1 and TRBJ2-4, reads KAGVTQTPRYLIKTRGQQVTLSCSPISGHRSVSWYQQTPGQGLQFLFEYFSETQRNKGNFPGRFSGRQFSNSRSEMNVSTLELGDSALYLCASSSHSSNYTATKNIQYFGAGTRLSVL.

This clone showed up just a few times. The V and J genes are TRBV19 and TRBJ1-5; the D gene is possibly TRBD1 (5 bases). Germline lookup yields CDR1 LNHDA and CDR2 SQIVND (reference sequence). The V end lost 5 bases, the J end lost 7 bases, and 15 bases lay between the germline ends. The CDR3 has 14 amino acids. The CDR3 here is CASSQGGLKQPQHF. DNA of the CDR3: TGTGCCAGTAGTCAGGGTGGCCTCAAACAGCCCCAGCATTTT. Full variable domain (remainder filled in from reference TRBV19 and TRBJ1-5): DGGITQSPKYLFRKEGQNVTLSCEQNLNHDAMYWYRQDPGQGLRLIYYSQIVNDFQKGDIAEGYSVSREKKESFPLTVTSAQKNPTAFYLCASSQGGLKQPQHFGDGTRLSIL.

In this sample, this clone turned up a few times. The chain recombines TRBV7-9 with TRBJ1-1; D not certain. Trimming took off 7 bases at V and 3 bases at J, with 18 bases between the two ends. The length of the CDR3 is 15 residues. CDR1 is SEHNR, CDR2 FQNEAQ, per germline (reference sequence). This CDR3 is CASTLLTRVDTEAFF. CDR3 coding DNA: TGTGCCAGCACCCTTCTCACCCGGGTGGACACTGAAGCTTTCTTT.

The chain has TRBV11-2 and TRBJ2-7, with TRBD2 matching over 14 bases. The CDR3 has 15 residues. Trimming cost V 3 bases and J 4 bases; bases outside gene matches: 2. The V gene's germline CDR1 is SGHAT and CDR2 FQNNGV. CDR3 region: CASSLTSGGVYEQYF. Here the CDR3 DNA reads TGTGCCAGCAGCTTGACTAGCGGGGGGGTGTACGAGCAGTACTTC.

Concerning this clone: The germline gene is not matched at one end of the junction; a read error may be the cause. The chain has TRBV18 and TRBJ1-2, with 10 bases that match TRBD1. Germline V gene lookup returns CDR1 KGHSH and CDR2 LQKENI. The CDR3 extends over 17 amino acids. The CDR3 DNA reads TGTGCCAGCTCACCCTACCTCATGACAGGGGGCACCTATGGCTGCACCTTC. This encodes CASSPYLMTGGTYGCTF.

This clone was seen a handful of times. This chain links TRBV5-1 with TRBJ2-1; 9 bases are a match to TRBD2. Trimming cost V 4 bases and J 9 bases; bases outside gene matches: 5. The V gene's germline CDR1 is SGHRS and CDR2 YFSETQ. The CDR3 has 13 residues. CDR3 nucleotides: TGCGCCAGCAGCCATAGCGGGAGACGTGAGCAGTTCTTC. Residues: CASSHSGRREQFF.

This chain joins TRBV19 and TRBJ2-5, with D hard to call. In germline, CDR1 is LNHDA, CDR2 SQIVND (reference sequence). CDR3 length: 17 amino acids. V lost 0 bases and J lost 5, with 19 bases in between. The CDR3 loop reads CASSIELVPTILETQYF. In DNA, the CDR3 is TGTGCCAGTAGTATAGAGCTAGTCCCCACCATCTTGGAGACCCAGTACTTC.

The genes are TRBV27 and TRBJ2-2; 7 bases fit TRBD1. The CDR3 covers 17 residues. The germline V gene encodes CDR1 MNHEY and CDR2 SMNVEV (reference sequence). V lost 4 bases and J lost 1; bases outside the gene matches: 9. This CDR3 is CASSWHRGELNTGELFF. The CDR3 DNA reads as TGTGCCAGCAGTTGGCACAGGGGAGAGTTGAACACCGGGGAGCTGTTTTTT.

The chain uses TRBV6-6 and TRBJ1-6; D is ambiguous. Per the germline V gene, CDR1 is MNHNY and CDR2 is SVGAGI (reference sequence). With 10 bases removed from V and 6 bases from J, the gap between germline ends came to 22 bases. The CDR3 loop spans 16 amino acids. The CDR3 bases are TGTGCCATTACTCATACGAGGTTTCGAATTAATTCACCCCTCCACTTT. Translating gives CAITHTRFRINSPLHF.

In DNA, the CDR3 is TGTGCCAGCAGCTTAGCGAATTCCCAGGCCAAAAACAGTCACTACGAGCAGTACTTC. Its translation is CASSLANSQAKNSHYEQYF. The chain is built from TRBV7-9 and TRBJ2-7; D gene uncertain. Per germline, CDR1 SEHNR and CDR2 FQNEAQ (reference sequence). CDR3 length: 19 amino acids. V was pared by 0 bases and J by 3 bases, with 24 bases between.

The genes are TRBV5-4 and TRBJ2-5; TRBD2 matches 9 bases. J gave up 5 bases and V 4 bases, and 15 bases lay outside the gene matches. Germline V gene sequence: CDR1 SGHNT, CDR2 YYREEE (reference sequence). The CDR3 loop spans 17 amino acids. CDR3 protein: CASSAASGIKGVETQYF. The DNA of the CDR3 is TGTGCCAGCAGCGCTGCTAGCGGGATAAAGGGTGTGGAGACCCAGTACTTC.

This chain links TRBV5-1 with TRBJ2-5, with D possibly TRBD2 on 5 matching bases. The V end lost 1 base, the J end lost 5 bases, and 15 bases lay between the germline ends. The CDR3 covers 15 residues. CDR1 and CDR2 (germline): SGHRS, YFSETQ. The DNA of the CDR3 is TGCGCCAGCAGCTTGATAGTCGGGGTGGTGGAGACCCAGTACTTC. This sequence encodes CASSLIVGVVETQYF.

CDR3 in amino acids: CSAFSGSPYNEQFF. Written as DNA, the CDR3 is TGCAGCGCTTTCAGCGGGAGCCCCTACAATGAGCAGTTCTTC. The genes are TRBV29-1 and TRBJ2-1; the match to TRBD2 covers 8 bases. Unmatched junction bases numbered 7, after V lost 7 bases and J lost 2 bases. The CDR3 consists of 14 residues. Germline V gene sequence: CDR1 SQVTM, CDR2 ANQGSEA.

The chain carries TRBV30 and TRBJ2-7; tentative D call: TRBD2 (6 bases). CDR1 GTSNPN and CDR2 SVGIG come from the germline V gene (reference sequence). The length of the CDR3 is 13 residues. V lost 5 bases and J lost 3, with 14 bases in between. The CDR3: CAWDSGGNYEQYF. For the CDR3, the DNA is TGTGCCTGGGACAGTGGAGGGAACTACGAGCAGTACTTC. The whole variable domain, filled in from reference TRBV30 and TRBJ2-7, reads SQTIHQWPATLVQPVGSPLSLECTVEGTSNPNLYWYRQAAGRGLQLLFYSVGIGQISSEVPQNLSASRPQDRQFILSSKKLLLSDSGFYLCAWDSGGNYEQYFGPGTRLTVT.

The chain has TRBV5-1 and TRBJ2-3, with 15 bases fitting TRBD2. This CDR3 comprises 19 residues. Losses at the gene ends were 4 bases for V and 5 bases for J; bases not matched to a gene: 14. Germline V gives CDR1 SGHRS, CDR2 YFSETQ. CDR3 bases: TGCGCCAGCAGCGGAAGACGGACTAGCGGGGGGGCGGAGAGAGATACGCAGTATTTT. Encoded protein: CASSGRRTSGGAERDTQYF.

The CDR3 region has the DNA TGTGCCAGTAGTATAGGAAGCGGGGATACGCAGTATTTT. Amino acid sequence: CASSIGSGDTQYF. This chain links TRBV19 with TRBJ2-3; possible D gene TRBD2, 6 bases. The germline V gene has CDR1 LNHDA and CDR2 SQIVND (reference sequence). This CDR3 is 13 amino acids long. Trimming stripped 1 base from V and 6 bases from J, with 8 bases between.

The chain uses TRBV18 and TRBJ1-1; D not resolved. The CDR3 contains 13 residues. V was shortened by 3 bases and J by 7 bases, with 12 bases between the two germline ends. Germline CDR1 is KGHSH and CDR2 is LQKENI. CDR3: CASSPLPPVEAFF. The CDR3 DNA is TGTGCCAGCTCACCTTTACCCCCGGTTGAAGCTTTCTTT.

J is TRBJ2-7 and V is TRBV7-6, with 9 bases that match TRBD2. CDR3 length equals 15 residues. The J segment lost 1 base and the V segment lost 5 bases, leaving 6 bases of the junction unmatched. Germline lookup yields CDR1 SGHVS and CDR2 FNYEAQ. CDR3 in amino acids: CASSTHSGRSYEQYF. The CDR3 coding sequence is TGTGCCAGCAGCACTCATAGCGGGAGATCCTACGAGCAGTACTTC.

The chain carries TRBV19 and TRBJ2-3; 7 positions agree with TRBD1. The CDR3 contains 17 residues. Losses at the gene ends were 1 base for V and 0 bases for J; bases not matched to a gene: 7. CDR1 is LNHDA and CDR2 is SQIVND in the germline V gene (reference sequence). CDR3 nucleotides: TGTGCCAGTAGTATAGTATTTACGGGACAGAGCACAGATACGCAGTATTTT. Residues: CASSIVFTGQSTDTQYF.

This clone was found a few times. CDR3 nucleotide sequence: TGCGCCAGCAGCCTGTGGCGGACAGGTAAAACCTACGAGCAGTACTTC. This codes for CASSLWRTGKTYEQYF. This chain connects TRBV5-1 to TRBJ2-7; 7 positions match TRBD1. Per germline, CDR1 SGHRS and CDR2 YFSETQ. Trimming removed 4 bases from V and 2 bases from J; junction bases left unmatched: 12. The CDR3 spans 16 residues. The whole variable domain, filled in from reference TRBV5-1 and TRBJ2-7, reads KAGVTQTPRYLIKTRGQQVTLSCSPISGHRSVSWYQQTPGQGLQFLFEYFSETQRNKGNFPGRFSGRQFSNSRSEMNVSTLELGDSALYLCASSLWRTGKTYEQYFGPGTRLTVT.

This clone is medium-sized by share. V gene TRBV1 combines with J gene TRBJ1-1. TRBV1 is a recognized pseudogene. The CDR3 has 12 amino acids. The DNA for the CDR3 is TGCACCAGCAGCCAGCCGGGGTGCGAAGCTTTCTTT. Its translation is CTSSQPGCEAFF.

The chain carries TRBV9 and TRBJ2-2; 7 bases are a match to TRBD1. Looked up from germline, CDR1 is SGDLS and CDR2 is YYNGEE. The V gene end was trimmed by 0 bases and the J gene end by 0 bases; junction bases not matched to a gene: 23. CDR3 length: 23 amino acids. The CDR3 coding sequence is TGTGCCAGCAGCGTAGAGAGGAATATCCGGCCTAGGGGGCGCTTCTCGAACACCGGGGAGCTGTTTTTT. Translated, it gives CASSVERNIRPRGRFSNTGELFF.

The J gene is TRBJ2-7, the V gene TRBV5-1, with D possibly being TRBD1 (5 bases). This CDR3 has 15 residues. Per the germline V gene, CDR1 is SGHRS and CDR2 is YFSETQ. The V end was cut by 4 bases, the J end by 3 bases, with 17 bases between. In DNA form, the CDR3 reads TGCGCCAGCAGCAAAAACCCCGGCAGGGTCTACGAGCAGTACTTC. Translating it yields CASSKNPGRVYEQYF. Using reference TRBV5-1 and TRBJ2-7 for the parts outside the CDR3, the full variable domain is KAGVTQTPRYLIKTRGQQVTLSCSPISGHRSVSWYQQTPGQGLQFLFEYFSETQRNKGNFPGRFSGRQFSNSRSEMNVSTLELGDSALYLCASSKNPGRVYEQYFGPGTRLTVT.

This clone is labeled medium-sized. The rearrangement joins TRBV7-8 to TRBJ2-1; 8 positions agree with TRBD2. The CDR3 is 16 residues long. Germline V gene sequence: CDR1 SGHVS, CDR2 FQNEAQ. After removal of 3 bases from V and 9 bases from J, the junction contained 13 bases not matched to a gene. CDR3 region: CASSFRGVAGLGEQFF. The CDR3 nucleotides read TGTGCCAGCAGCTTCCGCGGGGTAGCGGGGCTGGGTGAGCAGTTCTTC.

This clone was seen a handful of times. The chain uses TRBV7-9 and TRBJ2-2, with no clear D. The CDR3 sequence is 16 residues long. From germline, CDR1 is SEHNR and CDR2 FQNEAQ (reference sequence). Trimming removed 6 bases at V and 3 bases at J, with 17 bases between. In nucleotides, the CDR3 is TGTGCCAGCAGGTACCCGGCGGAGAGGCACACCGGGGAGCTGTTTTTT. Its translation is CASRYPAERHTGELFF.

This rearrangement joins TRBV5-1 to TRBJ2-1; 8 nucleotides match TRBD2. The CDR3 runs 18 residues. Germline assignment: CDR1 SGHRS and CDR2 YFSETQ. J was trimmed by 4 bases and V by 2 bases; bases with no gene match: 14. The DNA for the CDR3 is TGCGCCAGCAGCTTAAAGCGGGGGAGCCGGGACATATACAATGAGCAGTTCTTC. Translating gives CASSLKRGSRDIYNEQFF.

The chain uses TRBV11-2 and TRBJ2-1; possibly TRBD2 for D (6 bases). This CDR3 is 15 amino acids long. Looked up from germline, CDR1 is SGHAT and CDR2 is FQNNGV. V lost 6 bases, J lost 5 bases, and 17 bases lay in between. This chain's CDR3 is CASSIERAENNEQFF. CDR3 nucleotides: TGTGCCAGCAGTATAGAGCGGGCCGAGAACAATGAGCAGTTCTTC. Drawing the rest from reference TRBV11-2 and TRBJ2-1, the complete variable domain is EAGVAQSPRYKIIEKRQSVAFWCNPISGHATLYWYQQILGQGPKLLIQFQNNGVVDDSQLPKDRFSAERLKGVDSTLKIQPAKLEDSAVYLCASSIERAENNEQFFGPGTRLTVL.

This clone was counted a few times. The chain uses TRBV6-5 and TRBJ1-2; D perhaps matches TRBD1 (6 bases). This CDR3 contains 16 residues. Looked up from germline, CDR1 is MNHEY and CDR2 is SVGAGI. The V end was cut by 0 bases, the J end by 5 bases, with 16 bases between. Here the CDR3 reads CASSYSRLGAEYGYTF. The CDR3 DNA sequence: TGTGCCAGCAGTTACTCGAGGCTGGGGGCCGAATATGGCTACACCTTC.

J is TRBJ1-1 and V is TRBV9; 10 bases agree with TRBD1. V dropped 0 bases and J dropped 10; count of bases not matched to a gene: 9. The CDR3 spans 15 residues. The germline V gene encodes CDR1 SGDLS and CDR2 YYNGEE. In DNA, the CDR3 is TGTGCCAGCAGCGTAGCCCTCGGGACAGGGGAAACAGCTTTCTTT. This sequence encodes CASSVALGTGETAFF.

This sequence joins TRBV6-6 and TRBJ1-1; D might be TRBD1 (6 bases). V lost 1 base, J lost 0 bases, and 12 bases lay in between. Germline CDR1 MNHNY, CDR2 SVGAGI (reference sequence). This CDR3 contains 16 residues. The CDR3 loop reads CASSYFRGPLNTEAFF. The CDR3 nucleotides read TGTGCCAGCAGTTACTTCAGGGGACCGCTGAACACTGAAGCTTTCTTT.